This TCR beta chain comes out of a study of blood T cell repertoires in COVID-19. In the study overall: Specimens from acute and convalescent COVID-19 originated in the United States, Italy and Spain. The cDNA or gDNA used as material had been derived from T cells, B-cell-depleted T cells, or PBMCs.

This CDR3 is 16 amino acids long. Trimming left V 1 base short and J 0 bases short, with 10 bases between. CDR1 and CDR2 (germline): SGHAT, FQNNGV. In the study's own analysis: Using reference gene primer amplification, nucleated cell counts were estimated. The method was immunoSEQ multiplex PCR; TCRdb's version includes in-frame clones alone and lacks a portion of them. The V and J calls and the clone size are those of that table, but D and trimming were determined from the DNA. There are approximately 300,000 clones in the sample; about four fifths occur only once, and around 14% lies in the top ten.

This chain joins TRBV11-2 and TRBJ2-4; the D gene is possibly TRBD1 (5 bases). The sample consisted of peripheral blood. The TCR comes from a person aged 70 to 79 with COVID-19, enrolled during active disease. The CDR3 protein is CASSLGGVLAKNIQYF. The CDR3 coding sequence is TGTGCCAGCAGCTTAGGGGGCGTCCTAGCCAAAAACATTCAGTACTTC.